Listed here are 16 T cell receptor beta chains from one sample, sequenced in a study of CD8 T cells in ankylosing spondylitis. Each CDR3 protein is one row after TCRdb ran MiXCR on the 5' RACE reads. The sample includes 100,000 to 150,000 distinct CDR3 sequences, roughly 6.6% of them seen just once. Sequences were obtained from blood, either unsorted or a sorted T cell fraction (not recorded which). The receptors derive from a male donor with ankylosing spondylitis or in good health (not recorded which).

This clonotype was counted at least ten times. The V and J genes are TRBV12-3 or TRBV12-4 and TRBJ2-6; possibly TRBD1 or TRBD2 for D (5 bases each). Trimming removed 11 bases at V and 1 base at J, with 27 bases between. The CDR3 extends over 19 amino acids. The CDR3 region has the DNA TGTGCCCTCAGTTTAGCGCTGTGGGGCGCGGGTTCTGGGGCCAACGTCCTGACTTTC. This gives the protein CALSLALWGAGSGANVLTF.

There are many counts of this clonotype. This chain joins TRBV4-1 and TRBJ1-1; 10 bases agree with TRBD1. Germline trimming cut 2 bases from V and 1 base from J; bases unmatched to any gene: 1. The CDR3 totals 15 residues. Looked up from germline, CDR1 is MGHRA and CDR2 is YSYEKL. CDR3 nucleotides: TGCGCCAGCAGCCAACGACAGGGGGCGAACACTGAAGCTTTCTTT. Protein product: CASSQRQGANTEAFF.

This clonotype was observed at least ten times. The chain combines TRBV27 with TRBJ1-4, with D possibly being TRBD1 (6 bases). CDR1 MNHEY and CDR2 SMNVEV come from the germline V gene (reference sequence). Trimming shortened V by 8 bases and J by 1 base, and 11 bases separated the two germline ends. There are 14 residues in the CDR3. The CDR3 region has the DNA TGTGCCAGCGCCCGGGGGCGAACTAATGAAAAACTGTTTTTT. Translation: CASARGRTNEKLFF.

This clonotype was seen many times. The chain is built from TRBV20-1 and TRBJ1-5; D uncertain. The CDR3 contains 13 residues. Germline V gene data show CDR1 as DFQATT and CDR2 as SNEGSKA (reference sequence). Trimming pared 5 bases from V and 3 bases from J, leaving 11 bases between. The CDR3 bases are TGCAGTGCTCAACCATCCATCAATCAGCCCCAGCATTTT. As protein: CSAQPSINQPQHF.

This clonotype was picked up many times. The chain joins TRBV7-2 to TRBJ1-1; D is uncertain. Germline CDR1 and CDR2: SGHTA and FQGNSA. The CDR3 spans 14 residues. V was shortened by 1 base and J by 1 base, with 7 bases between the two germline ends. The CDR3 here is CASSLDLSNTEAFF. The CDR3 region has the DNA TGTGCCAGCAGCTTAGACCTCTCGAACACTGAAGCTTTCTTT.

The rearrangement links TRBV3-1 to TRBJ1-3; TRBD1 matches 7 bases. The CDR3 extends over 15 amino acids. Germline lookup yields CDR1 LGHDT and CDR2 YNNKEL (reference sequence). Trimming cost V 8 bases and J 0 bases; bases outside gene matches: 7. CDR3 coding DNA: TGTGCCAGCTGCCGAGACAGGGCCTCTGGAAACACCATATATTTT. This sequence encodes CASCRDRASGNTIYF.

In its sample, this clonotype was seen many times. The chain recombines TRBV5-1 with TRBJ2-5, with 7 bases fitting TRBD1. Germline CDR1 reads SGHRS; CDR2 reads YFSETQ. CDR3 length equals 16 residues. With 4 bases clipped from V and 0 bases from J, the junction kept 9 bases outside the gene matches. CDR3 region: CASSRRDSVYQETQYF. In nucleotides, the CDR3 is TGCGCCAGCAGCCGACGGGACAGCGTGTACCAAGAGACCCAGTACTTC. The complete variable domain, with remaining parts taken from reference TRBV5-1 and TRBJ2-5, reads KAGVTQTPRYLIKTRGQQVTLSCSPISGHRSVSWYQQTPGQGLQFLFEYFSETQRNKGNFPGRFSGRQFSNSRSEMNVSTLELGDSALYLCASSRRDSVYQETQYFGPGTRLLVL.

This clonotype was picked up many times. The chain recombines TRBV20-1 with TRBJ2-2, with 8 bases that match TRBD1. Germline V gives CDR1 DFQATT, CDR2 SNEGSKA (reference sequence). Losses at the gene ends were 4 bases for V and 6 bases for J; bases not matched to a gene: 10. The CDR3 loop spans 15 amino acids. CDR3 DNA sequence: TGCAGTGCTACCCGACAGGGGTTTTACGCCGGGGAGCTGTTTTTT. Encoded protein: CSATRQGFYAGELFF.

This clonotype was seen at least ten times. The rearrangement links TRBV7-3 to TRBJ2-3; D assignment may be TRBD1 or TRBD2 (5 bases each). The V end lost 5 bases, the J end lost 6 bases, and 15 bases lay between the germline ends. The CDR3 is 14 residues long. Germline V gives CDR1 SGHTA, CDR2 FQGTGA. The CDR3 nucleotides are TGTGCCAGCAGCAATTCTGGGGGTGCTGATACGCAGTATTTT. Protein sequence: CASSNSGGADTQYF.

This clonotype was counted ten times or more. The V call is TRBV20-1, the J call TRBJ2-1, with TRBD1 as a possible D gene (6 bases). V was cut by 3 bases and J by 4 bases, with 13 bases left in between. The CDR3 runs to 14 residues. Per germline, CDR1 DFQATT and CDR2 SNEGSKA (reference sequence). The CDR3 loop is CSARGHRSYNEQFF. CDR3 nucleotide sequence: TGCAGTGCTAGGGGACACCGGTCATACAATGAGCAGTTCTTC.

This clonotype was observed at least ten times. J is TRBJ2-7 and V is TRBV3-1; no definite D call. V dropped 3 bases and J dropped 5 bases, with 5 bases sitting between them. The CDR3 spans 11 residues. Germline CDR1 reads LGHDT; CDR2 reads YNNKEL (reference sequence). The CDR3 nucleotides are TGTGCCAGCAGCCAGTATCACGAGCAGTACTTC. The encoded protein is CASSQYHEQYF.

Ten or more counts support this clonotype. J is TRBJ2-7 and V is TRBV18, with 9 bases identical to TRBD2. The J segment lost 1 base and the V segment lost 4 bases, leaving 2 bases of the junction unmatched. The germline V gene has CDR1 KGHSH and CDR2 LQKENI. The CDR3 runs to 14 residues. CDR3 protein: CASSRTSESYEQYF. In nucleotides, the CDR3 is TGTGCCAGCTCACGGACTAGCGAGTCCTACGAGCAGTACTTC.

This clonotype occurred many times. The gene calls are TRBV12-3 or TRBV12-4 and TRBJ2-5, with D possibly being TRBD2 (5 bases). There are 14 residues in the CDR3. V was trimmed by 6 bases and J by 1 base, leaving 12 bases between them. As DNA, the CDR3 is TGTGCCAGCAGGCTAGGGAGCTTCCAAGAGACCCAGTACTTC. The encoded protein is CASRLGSFQETQYF.

There are many counts of this clonotype. This sequence joins TRBV28 and TRBJ2-7; 8 nucleotides line up with TRBD1. The germline V gene has CDR1 MDHEN and CDR2 SYDVKM. There are 15 residues in the CDR3. Unmatched junction bases numbered 9, after V lost 3 bases and J lost 5 bases. The CDR3 DNA is TGTGCCAGCAGTTTCCGCGGCAGGGGGCTGAACGAGCAGTACTTC. Its protein is CASSFRGRGLNEQYF.

This clonotype was counted between two and nine times. The chain links TRBV20-1 to TRBJ2-1; the match to TRBD2 covers 11 bases. CDR3 length: 15 amino acids. Losses at the gene ends were 0 bases for V and 6 bases for J; bases not matched to a gene: 4. The germline V gene has CDR1 DFQATT and CDR2 SNEGSKA (reference sequence). The CDR3: CSARDLGTSGNEQFF. The CDR3, as DNA: TGCAGTGCTAGAGATCTCGGGACTAGCGGCAATGAGCAGTTCTTC.

This clonotype was detected many times. V and J are TRBV4-2 and TRBJ2-7, with TRBD2 as a possible D gene (5 bases). Germline-derived CDR1 and CDR2 are LGHNA and YNFKEQ. V was trimmed by 1 base and J by 4 bases, leaving 11 bases between them. The CDR3 is 14 residues long. CDR3 residues: CASSQGTERYEQYF. The CDR3 DNA follows: TGTGCCAGCAGCCAAGGGACTGAAAGGTACGAGCAGTACTTC.